This T cell receptor beta chain was obtained from a study of early T cells in non-severe SARS-CoV-2 infection (dated by TCRdb to the early 2020s). Some background on the complete study: Bulk RNA from unsorted whole blood was used for TCR sequencing, so alpha and beta chains could not be paired.

This clonotype was found a few times. What antigen it recognizes has not been identified. The sample holds no much larger clone one base away, and base qualities are not on file. V was cut back by 5 bases and J by 0 bases, leaving a gap of 13 bases between them. From the germline V gene (reference sequence), CDR1 is LNHDA and CDR2 is SQIVND. The CDR3, cysteine through phenylalanine, is 15 amino acids long. Only the CDR3 DNA is retained, 45 bases long and in frame from the first base. This was a case-control study nested in a cohort of healthcare workers in London, UK, who had nasopharyngeal swab PCR tests and blood samples taken every week. Healthcare workers were recruited between 23 and 31 March 2020, during the week of the UK lockdown, and were followed weekly for up to roughly 16 weeks. The library was built by means of 5' RACE. The run used a NextSeq 500. The TCR library protocol attached unique molecular identifiers to individual cDNA molecules to correct for sequencing error and PCR bias. Sequencing covered both TCR alpha and beta chains, and within each sample the abundances of alpha and beta sequences were tightly co-correlated. Under the source paper's analysis protocol: Decombinator V4 was used to annotate TCR sequences for V gene, J gene and CDR3. Expanded TCRs were defined as changing significantly between any two time points under a Poisson model with p below 0.0001. Abundances of TCRs were expressed as counts per million after normalisation to the total number of TCRs sequenced in each sample. MAIT TCRs were defined by TRAV1-2 paired with TRAJ12, TRAJ20 or TRAJ33, and iNKT TCRs by TRAV10 paired with TRAJ18. VDJdb, accessed 1 November 2021, was searched for CMV, EBV and SARS-CoV-2 annotated TCRs, with TCRs annotated for multiple antigens excluded. TCRdb redid the processing of the public reads, applying fastp at Q25 and MiXCR, and retained in-frame beta chains. Rows with a matching CDR3 protein are joined into one entry that keeps the most common DNA and genes. The V and J calls here are based on TCRdb, not the publication. Recorded for this sample are tens of thousands of distinct CDR3 sequences; around 14% of them occurred a single time. The biggest ten clones account for about 7.5% of the sample.

What the research found in general, with its limitations: VDJdb matching was skewed toward anti-spike CD8 responses and likely underestimated virus-specific expansions by missing private and CD4 specificities.

The chain is assembled from TRBV19 and TRBJ1-2, and possibly TRBD1, on 6 matching bases. The source of this sequence is an adult who was a healthcare worker with PCR-confirmed SARS-CoV-2 infection or an uninfected control (not recorded which). The source material was whole blood. At the DNA level, the sequence is TGTGCCAGTAGTGTGGACAGCCTAGCTAACTATGGCTACACCTTC. It translates as CASSVDSLANYGYTF.